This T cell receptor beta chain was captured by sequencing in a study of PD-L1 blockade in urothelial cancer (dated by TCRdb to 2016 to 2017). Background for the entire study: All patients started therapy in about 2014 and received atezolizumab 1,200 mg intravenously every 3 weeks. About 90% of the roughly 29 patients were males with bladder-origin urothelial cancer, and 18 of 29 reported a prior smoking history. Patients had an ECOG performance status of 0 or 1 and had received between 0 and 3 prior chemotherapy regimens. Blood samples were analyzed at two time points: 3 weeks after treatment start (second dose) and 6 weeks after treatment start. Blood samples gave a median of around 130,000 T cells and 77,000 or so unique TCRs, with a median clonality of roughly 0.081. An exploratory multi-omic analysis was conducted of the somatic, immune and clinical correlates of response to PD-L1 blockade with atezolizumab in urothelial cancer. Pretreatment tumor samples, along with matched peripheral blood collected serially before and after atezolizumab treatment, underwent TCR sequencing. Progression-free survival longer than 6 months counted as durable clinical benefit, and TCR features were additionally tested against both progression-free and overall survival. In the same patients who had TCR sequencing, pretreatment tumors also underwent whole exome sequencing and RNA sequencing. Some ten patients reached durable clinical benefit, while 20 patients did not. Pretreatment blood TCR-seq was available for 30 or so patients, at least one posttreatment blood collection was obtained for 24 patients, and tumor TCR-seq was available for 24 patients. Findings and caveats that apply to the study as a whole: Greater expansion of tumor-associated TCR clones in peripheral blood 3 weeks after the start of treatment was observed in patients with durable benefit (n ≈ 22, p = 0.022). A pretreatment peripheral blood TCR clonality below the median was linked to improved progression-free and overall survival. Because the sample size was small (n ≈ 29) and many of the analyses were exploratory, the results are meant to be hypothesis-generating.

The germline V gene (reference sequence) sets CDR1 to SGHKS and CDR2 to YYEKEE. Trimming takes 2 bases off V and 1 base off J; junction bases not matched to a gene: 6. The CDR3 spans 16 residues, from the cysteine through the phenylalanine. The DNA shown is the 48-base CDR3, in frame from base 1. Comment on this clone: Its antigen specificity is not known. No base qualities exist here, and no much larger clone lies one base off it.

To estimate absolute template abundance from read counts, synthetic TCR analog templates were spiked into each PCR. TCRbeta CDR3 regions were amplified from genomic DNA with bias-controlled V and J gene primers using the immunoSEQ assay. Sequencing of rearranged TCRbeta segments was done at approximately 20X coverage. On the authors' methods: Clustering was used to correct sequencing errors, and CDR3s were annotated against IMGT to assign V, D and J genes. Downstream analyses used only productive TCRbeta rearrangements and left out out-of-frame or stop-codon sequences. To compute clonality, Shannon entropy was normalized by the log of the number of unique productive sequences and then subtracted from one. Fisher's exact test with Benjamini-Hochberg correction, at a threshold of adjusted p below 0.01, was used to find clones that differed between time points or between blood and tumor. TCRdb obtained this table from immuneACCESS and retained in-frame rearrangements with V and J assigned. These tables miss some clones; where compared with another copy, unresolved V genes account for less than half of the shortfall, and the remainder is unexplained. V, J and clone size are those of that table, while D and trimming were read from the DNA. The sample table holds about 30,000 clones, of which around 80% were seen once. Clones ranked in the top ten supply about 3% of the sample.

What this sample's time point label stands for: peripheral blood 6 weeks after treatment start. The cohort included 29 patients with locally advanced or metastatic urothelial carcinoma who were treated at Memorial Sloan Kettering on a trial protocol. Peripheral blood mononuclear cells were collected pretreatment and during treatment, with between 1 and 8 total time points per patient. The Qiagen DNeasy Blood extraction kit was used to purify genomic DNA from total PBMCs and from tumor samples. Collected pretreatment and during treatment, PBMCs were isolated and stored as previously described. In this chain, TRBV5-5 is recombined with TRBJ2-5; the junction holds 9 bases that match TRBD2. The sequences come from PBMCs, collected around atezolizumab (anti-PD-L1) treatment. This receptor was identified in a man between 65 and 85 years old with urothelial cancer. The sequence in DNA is TGTGCCAGCAGCTTATTAGCGGGAGCCCCCCAAGAGACCCAGTACTTC. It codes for CASSLLAGAPQETQYF.